This paragraph reports one T cell receptor (beta chain). Its antigen remains unidentified. The junction and the germline gene differ at one end; a read error may be behind it. Absence of ophthalmopathy within 18 months of follow-up defined stable hyperthyroidism. Germline V lookup: CDR1 ENHRY, CDR2 SYGVKD. This CDR3 is built from 15 residues. The sample originates from a study of Graves' ophthalmopathy and Graves' hyperthyroidism. Study-wide background: Blood was drawn at initial diagnosis, before any treatment. Findings of the study overall: Built on 13 signatures, a model told ophthalmopathy apart from stable hyperthyroidism with about 91% sensitivity and 75% to 82% specificity.

Amplification of TCR beta CDR3 regions used RNA transcripts. An opening RT-PCR round employed HTBI primers and preceded a second-round multiplex PCR. TCRdb re-called the multiplex PCR reads with MiXCR, one entry per CDR3 protein. The sample holds about 620,000 distinct CDR3 sequences, about 20% seen once. This receptor was obtained from a woman between 18 and 29 years old with stable Graves' hyperthyroidism. Some clones in this sample may be carry-over from other donors' samples. The sequenced sample consisted of peripheral blood. This chain uses TRBV10-3 with TRBJ1-2; D possibly corresponds to TRBD1 (5 bases). The CDR3 DNA follows: TGTGCCACCAGTGACCGACAGCGACCTAACTATGGCTACACCTTC. Translation gives CATSDRQRPNYGYTF.